Below, 2 T cell receptor beta chains from the same sample are listed, as sequenced in a study of identical twins. MiXCR was run by TCRdb on the 5' RACE reads, yielding one entry per CDR3 protein. This table has 450,000 to 650,000 distinct CDR3 sequences, roughly 15% appearing once. These data were likewise used in another study, on yellow fever vaccine responses in identical twins.

The specimen sequenced was CD4+ T cells sorted from blood. These receptors came from a woman aged 18-29 years in good health.

This clonotype was observed a few times. The chain carries TRBV29-1 and TRBJ1-4, with a possible D match to TRBD1 (6 bases). V lost 5 bases, J lost 3 bases, and 13 bases lay in between. The CDR3 loop spans 14 amino acids. CDR1 is SQVTM, CDR2 ANQGSEA, per germline. CDR3 DNA: TGCAGCGTTTATCCGGGACACTCTAATGAAAAACTGTTTTTT. Amino acids: CSVYPGHSNEKLFF.

V and J are TRBV6-1 and TRBJ2-2, with 12 bases matching TRBD2. The CDR3 is 16 residues long. The germline V gene encodes CDR1 MNHNS and CDR2 SASEGT. V trimming: 6 bases; J trimming: 4 bases; junction bases outside the gene matches: 6. The CDR3 DNA follows: TGTGCCAGCAGACCCCTAGCGGGAGGGAGCACCGGGGAGCTGTTTTTT. Protein product: CASRPLAGGSTGELFF.